These 26 T cell receptor beta chains were all obtained from the same sample, sequenced in a study of molecular identifiers for immune sequencing clone quantification. TCRdb re-derived calls from the PCR reads in MiXCR, one entry per CDR3 protein. The sample yields around 40,000 distinct CDR3 sequences, 15% to 20% seen once. Source material: naive CD8+ T cells from blood, with Jurkat cell RNA spiked in. Subset given: FACS-sorted CD8+CD4-CCR7+CD45RA+ naive T cells. The receptors come from a human donor in good health. Some libraries in this study had Jurkat cell RNA spiked in.

This clonotype is medium-sized within its sample. In nucleotides, the CDR3 is TGTGCCAGCAGCTCGACAGGGGGAATTGCCTACGAGCAGTACTTC. Translation: CASSSTGGIAYEQYF. The gene calls are TRBV7-2 and TRBJ2-7; TRBD1 matches at 9 bases. CDR1 is SGHTA and CDR2 is FQGNSA in the germline V gene. The CDR3 contains 15 residues. The V gene end was trimmed by 4 bases and the J gene end by 2 bases; junction bases not matched to a gene: 6.

This clonotype was found many times. The chain joins TRBV6-5 to TRBJ2-7; 11 positions match TRBD2. J lost 2 bases, V lost 2 bases, and 2 bases had no gene match. The CDR3 totals 15 residues. Germline CDR1 MNHEY, CDR2 SVGAGI. The CDR3 DNA sequence: TGTGCCAGCAGTTACGGGACTAGCGGTACCTACGAGCAGTACTTC. Translated: CASSYGTSGTYEQYF.

The chain joins TRBV7-2 to TRBJ2-7; 8 nucleotides match TRBD2. CDR3 length: 15 residues. Germline values: CDR1 SGHTA, CDR2 FQGNSA. Germline trimming cut 5 bases from V and 3 bases from J; bases unmatched to any gene: 9. The CDR3 loop reads CASSPSERGYYEQYF. CDR3 nucleotide sequence: TGTGCCAGCAGCCCCTCTGAGCGGGGGTACTACGAGCAGTACTTC.

There are a few counts of this clonotype. One end of the junction varies from germline; a read error may be responsible. The chain couples TRBV3-1 to TRBJ2-3, with 10 nucleotides matching TRBD1. The CDR3 has 20 amino acids. Germline CDR1 is LGHDT and CDR2 is YNNKEL (reference sequence). In nucleotides, the CDR3 is TGTGCCAGCAGCCTGACAGGGGGCGAGGGGCCTAGCGGTACCACAGATGCGCAGTATTTT. Translating it yields CASSLTGGEGPSGTTDAQYF.

A word on this clonotype: This sequence may be a read error, since a much larger clone differs from it by one base. Without the conserved terminal phenylalanine or tryptophan, this CDR3 likely stems from a read error. The rearrangement links TRBV19 to TRBJ2-7; possible D gene TRBD2, 5 bases. The CDR3 has 14 amino acids. Trimming stripped 7 bases from V and 0 bases from J, with 13 bases between. Germline values: CDR1 LNHDA, CDR2 SQIVND (reference sequence). CDR3 sequence: CASTPGGVSYEQYS. The CDR3 DNA reads as TGTGCCAGTACCCCTGGAGGAGTCTCCTACGAGCAGTACTCC.

This clonotype was seen many times. The rearrangement links TRBV30 to TRBJ1-1, with D unresolved. V shed 7 bases and J shed 3 bases, with 9 bases lying between them. Germline lookup yields CDR1 GTSNPN and CDR2 SVGIG (reference sequence). The CDR3 spans 11 residues. Here the CDR3 DNA reads TGTGCCTCCTCTGAGGACACTGAAGCTTTCTTT. Its translation is CASSEDTEAFF.

V is TRBV27 and J is TRBJ1-4; the D gene is possibly TRBD1 (6 bases). Germline loops: CDR1 MNHEY, CDR2 SMNVEV (reference sequence). The CDR3 is 14 residues long. V was shortened by 2 bases and J by 4 bases, with 8 bases between the two germline ends. CDR3 sequence (DNA): TGTGCCAGCAGTTTAAAGGACAGTAATGAAAAACTGTTTTTT. Translated: CASSLKDSNEKLFF.

There are many counts of this clonotype. The chain has TRBV7-2 and TRBJ2-6, with D maybe TRBD1 (5 bases). The CDR3 runs to 18 residues. V lost 5 bases, J lost 1 base, and 18 bases lay in between. Germline lookup yields CDR1 SGHTA and CDR2 FQGNSA. Here the CDR3 DNA reads TGTGCCAGCAGCCCGCTCCAGGCAGGGTCTTCTGGGGCCAACGTCCTGACTTTC. It is translated as CASSPLQAGSSGANVLTF. The whole variable domain, remainder taken from reference TRBV7-2 and TRBJ2-6, is GAGVSQSPSNKVTEKGKDVELRCDPISGHTALYWYRQSLGQGLEFLIYFQGNSAPDKSGLPSDRFSAERTGGSVSTLTIQRTQQEDSAVYLCASSPLQAGSSGANVLTFGAGSRLTVL.

This clonotype was detected ten times or more. The chain combines TRBV6-6 with TRBJ1-1; TRBD1 might be the D (5 bases). Trimming stripped 2 bases from V and 11 bases from J, with 9 bases between. The CDR3 consists of 11 residues. Germline lookup yields CDR1 MNHNY and CDR2 SVGAGI (reference sequence). The CDR3 reads CASSYEGMAFF. For the CDR3, the DNA is TGTGCCAGCAGTTACGAGGGGATGGCTTTCTTT.

This clonotype was detected many times. The V gene is TRBV4-1, the J gene TRBJ2-7, with D perhaps matching TRBD2 (5 bases). Germline V gene data show CDR1 as MGHRA and CDR2 as YSYEKL. V lost 4 bases, J lost 0 bases, and 13 bases lay in between. CDR3 length equals 15 residues. CDR3 in DNA: TGCGCCAGCAGCCGAGGACTGAGGAGCTCCTACGAGCAGTACTTC. Protein sequence: CASSRGLRSSYEQYF.

This clonotype was counted many times. The gene calls are TRBV12-3 or TRBV12-4 and TRBJ2-1; 7 positions agree with TRBD2. The length of the CDR3 is 14 residues. V was clipped by 5 bases and J by 5 bases; unmatched bases: 6. CDR3 in DNA: TGTGCCAGCAGTCCACCTAGCGGACACAATGAGCAGTTCTTC. Its protein product is CASSPPSGHNEQFF.

This clonotype was picked up many times. This chain joins TRBV5-1 and TRBJ2-7; D gene unclear. V gave up 2 bases and J gave up 4 bases, with 10 bases separating them. CDR1 and CDR2 from the germline V gene are SGHRS and YFSETQ. The CDR3 sequence is 13 residues long. CDR3 DNA: TGCGCCAGCAGCTTATCTTGGGGTTACGAGCAGTACTTC. Amino acid sequence: CASSLSWGYEQYF.

The table lists this clonotype with many counts. CDR3 residues: CASRALGTDTQYF. CDR3 DNA: TGTGCCAGCCGCGCCCTAGGCACAGATACGCAGTATTTT. This rearrangement joins TRBV7-2 to TRBJ2-3; no definite D call. The V end lost 8 bases, the J end lost 1 base, and 10 bases lay between the germline ends. CDR3 length equals 13 residues. Germline CDR1 reads SGHTA; CDR2 reads FQGNSA.

This clonotype appeared many times. V and J are TRBV7-9 and TRBJ2-1; 12 bases align to TRBD2. V dropped 4 bases and J dropped 5; count of bases not matched to a gene: 6. The CDR3 has 16 residues. Looked up from germline, CDR1 is SEHNR and CDR2 is FQNEAQ (reference sequence). The CDR3 protein is CASSSTSGRYHNEQFF. The CDR3 DNA sequence: TGTGCCAGCAGCTCGACTAGCGGGAGATACCACAATGAGCAGTTCTTC.

Remarks on this clonotype: Since a much larger clone is just one base distant, this may be a read error. The chain recombines TRBV20-1 with TRBJ2-1, with D perhaps given as TRBD1 or TRBD2 (5 bases each). The germline CDR1 and CDR2 sequences are DFQATT and SNEGSKA (reference sequence). This CDR3 has 15 amino acids. The ends were cut back, 1 base at V and 2 bases at J, with 12 bases in the middle. In DNA, the CDR3 is TGCAGTGCTAGAGGGGACGGGGCGACCTACAATGAGCAGTTCTTC. This gives the protein CSARGDGATYNEQFF.

This clonotype has only one observation. The chain has TRBV13 and TRBJ2-3; TRBD2 agrees at 14 bases. In germline, CDR1 is PRHDT, CDR2 FYEKMQ (reference sequence). V shed 5 bases and J 2 bases; nucleotides not matched to a gene: 9. The CDR3 spans 18 residues. CDR3: CASSPGLAGATPTDTQYF. Written as DNA, the CDR3 is TGTGCCAGCAGCCCGGGACTAGCGGGAGCGACTCCCACAGATACGCAGTATTTT.

Ten or more counts support this clonotype. This chain connects TRBV30 to TRBJ2-3; the D is unclear. Trimming shortened V by 3 bases and J by 2 bases, and 6 bases separated the two germline ends. Per germline, CDR1 GTSNPN and CDR2 SVGIG (reference sequence). This CDR3 is built from 12 residues. CDR3 sequence (DNA): TGTGCCTGGAGCGGAGACACAGATACGCAGTATTTT. This translates into CAWSGDTDTQYF.

This clonotype was found many times. This chain uses TRBV18 with TRBJ2-1; 8 bases align to TRBD1. The ends lost 3 bases at V and 8 bases at J; junction bases unmatched: 6. CDR3 length equals 14 residues. Looked up from germline, CDR1 is KGHSH and CDR2 is LQKENI. CDR3 DNA: TGTGCCAGCTCACCGCGGACAGGGTCACATGAGCAGTTCTTC. Its translation: CASSPRTGSHEQFF.

This clonotype was observed at least ten times. The chain links TRBV7-9 to TRBJ2-7; possibly TRBD1 for D (5 bases). The V gene's germline CDR1 is SEHNR and CDR2 FQNEAQ (reference sequence). V lost 0 bases and J 6 bases, leaving 9 bases between the germline ends. The CDR3 sequence is 13 residues long. This CDR3 reads CASSLAGQGEQYF. The DNA of the CDR3 is TGTGCCAGCAGCTTAGCAGGCCAGGGCGAGCAGTACTTC.

This rearrangement joins TRBV7-3 to TRBJ2-3; 8 bases match TRBD2. The CDR3 has 16 amino acids. Trimming at V came to 3 bases and at J to 0 bases, leaving 5 bases not matched to a gene. Germline-derived CDR1 and CDR2 are SGHTA and FQGTGA. This CDR3 reads CASSFPGRASTDTQYF. CDR3 bases: TGTGCCAGCAGCTTCCCCGGGAGGGCCAGCACAGATACGCAGTATTTT.

At least ten counts were recorded for this clonotype. V is TRBV7-7 and J is TRBJ2-3; possible D gene TRBD1, 5 bases. This CDR3 comprises 15 residues. Trimming took off 1 base at V and 2 bases at J, with 10 bases between the two ends. Germline values: CDR1 SSHAT, CDR2 FNYEAQ (reference sequence). In DNA, the CDR3 is TGTGCCAGCAGCTTAGTACCAGGGTTCACAGATACGCAGTATTTT. This gives the protein CASSLVPGFTDTQYF.

This clonotype has a handful of counts. This may be a read error: a much more frequent sequence differs by one nucleotide. This rearrangement joins TRBV29-1 to TRBJ2-3; 9 bases are a match to TRBD2. The CDR3 runs 18 residues. The germline gives CDR1 SQVTM, CDR2 ANQGSEA. After removal of 5 bases from V and 2 bases from J, the junction contained 17 bases not matched to a gene. CDR3 protein: CSVQGSSGNQTFTDTQYF. In DNA, the CDR3 is TGCAGCGTTCAGGGGTCTAGCGGGAACCAGACTTTCACAGATACGCAGTATTTT.

In this sample, this clonotype turned up many times. The chain joins TRBV12-3 or TRBV12-4 to TRBJ2-2, with D hard to call. The CDR3 is 11 residues long. Trimming stripped 5 bases from V and 7 bases from J, with 5 bases between. The CDR3 bases are TGTGCCAGCAGTACGGGCGGGGAGCTGTTTTTT. It is translated as CASSTGGELFF.

This clonotype is categorized as medium-sized. The V gene is TRBV12-3 or TRBV12-4, the J gene TRBJ2-3; D unclear. This CDR3 has 13 amino acids. Trimming shortened V by 8 bases and J by 2 bases, and 11 bases separated the two germline ends. DNA for the CDR3: TGTGCCAGCTCGGTCGGCCACACAGATACGCAGTATTTT. It yields the protein CASSVGHTDTQYF.

This clonotype came up many times. This chain links TRBV10-3 with TRBJ2-7, with unresolved D. The CDR3 is 20 amino acids. Germline assignment: CDR1 ENHRY and CDR2 SYGVKD. V lost 0 bases and J 0 bases, leaving 24 bases between the germline ends. CDR3 sequence reads: CAISESVAGGSWGSSYEQYF. CDR3 nucleotides: TGTGCCATCAGTGAGTCCGTGGCCGGCGGATCTTGGGGTAGCTCCTACGAGCAGTACTTC.

This clonotype was picked up many times. This chain uses TRBV7-9 with TRBJ1-5; D unresolved. This CDR3 region has 14 residues. Deletions cut 5 bases from V and 7 bases from J, with 15 bases between. Germline V CDR1 and CDR2: SEHNR, FQNEAQ (reference sequence). The CDR3 here is CASSPILGKQPQHF. The DNA of the CDR3 is TGTGCCAGCAGCCCAATTTTGGGGAAACAGCCCCAGCATTTT.